This entry lists 8 T cell receptor beta chains sequenced from one sample in a study of blood T cell repertoires in COVID-19. Assay: immunoSEQ multiplex PCR; the TCRdb copy retains only in-frame clones and omits some. The table includes 150,000 or so clones, 87% detected once. Sequencing input: PBMCs or T cells enriched from blood (not recorded which). The receptors shown here come from a woman aged 40-49 years who had been exposed to COVID-19.

This sequence joins TRBV5-1 and TRBJ2-7; a possible D gene is TRBD2 (6 bases). Trimming left V 8 bases short and J 0 bases short, with 18 bases between. The CDR3 is 15 residues long. Germline loops: CDR1 SGHRS, CDR2 YFSETQ. CDR3 nucleotide sequence: TGCGCCAGTAGTGAACAAGCGGGCTCCTCCTACGAGCAGTACTTC. This gives the protein CASSEQAGSSYEQYF.

V gene TRBV10-2 combines with J gene TRBJ2-1; 8 bases agree with TRBD1. J gave up 3 bases and V 8 bases, and 9 bases lay outside the gene matches. CDR1 WSHSY and CDR2 SAAADI come from the germline V gene. This CDR3 has 15 amino acids. CDR3: CASGTPGTGYNEQFF. For the CDR3, the DNA is TGCGCCAGCGGAACACCCGGGACAGGCTACAATGAGCAGTTCTTC.

This clone appeared once. The junction differs from germline at one of its ends, possibly a read error. The rearrangement links TRBV11-2 to TRBJ2-7, with D unresolved. CDR1 SGHAT and CDR2 FQNNGV come from the germline V gene. This CDR3 contains 13 residues. CDR3 in DNA: TGTGCCAGCAGCTTAGCAGACTCCAACGAGCAGTACTTC. It yields the protein CASSLADSNEQYF.

The J gene is TRBJ1-1, the V gene TRBV7-6; D perhaps matches TRBD1 (6 bases). There are 17 residues in the CDR3. Germline V gene data show CDR1 as SGHVS and CDR2 as FNYEAQ. Trimming cost V 1 base and J 1 base, with 16 bases left between them. CDR3 in amino acids: CASSLVPPGQPNTEAFF. CDR3 nucleotide sequence: TGTGCCAGCAGCTTAGTTCCCCCCGGACAGCCGAACACTGAAGCTTTCTTT.

The chain links TRBV19 to TRBJ2-2, with D possibly being TRBD1 (6 bases). The V and J ends lost 5 bases and 0 bases respectively, with 10 bases between them. The CDR3 covers 15 residues. Germline values: CDR1 LNHDA, CDR2 SQIVND (reference sequence). The CDR3 bases are TGTGCCAGTAGTTCCCGGACAGCGAACACCGGGGAGCTGTTTTTT. Its translation is CASSSRTANTGELFF. Full variable domain (missing parts from reference TRBV19 and TRBJ2-2): DGGITQSPKYLFRKEGQNVTLSCEQNLNHDAMYWYRQDPGQGLRLIYYSQIVNDFQKGDIAEGYSVSREKKESFPLTVTSAQKNPTAFYLCASSSRTANTGELFFGEGSRLTVL.

The CDR3 region is CASSVGQRASTDTQYF. CDR3 coding DNA: TGTGCCAGCAGCGTAGGCCAGCGGGCGAGCACAGATACGCAGTATTTT. This chain links TRBV9 with TRBJ2-3; a possible D gene is TRBD2 (6 bases). Germline-derived CDR1 and CDR2 are SGDLS and YYNGEE. With 0 bases removed from V and 0 bases from J, the gap between germline ends came to 11 bases. CDR3 length equals 16 residues.

The J gene is TRBJ2-1, the V gene TRBV27; a weak D match, TRBD1 (7 bases). The V end was cut by 6 bases, the J end by 7 bases, with 16 bases between. The CDR3 spans 14 residues. Germline assignment: CDR1 MNHEY and CDR2 SMNVEV (reference sequence). The CDR3 DNA reads as TGTGCCAGCAGGAGGCAGGGGGGACTGAATGAGCAGTTCTTC. It encodes CASRRQGGLNEQFF.

The chain recombines TRBV19 with TRBJ2-7, with TRBD2 matching 12 bases. The CDR3 consists of 14 residues. Trimming removed 8 bases from V and 0 bases from J; junction bases left unmatched: 2. The V gene's germline CDR1 is LNHDA and CDR2 SQIVND (reference sequence). CDR3 bases: TGTGCCAGTGGACTAGCGGGGAGCTCCTACGAGCAGTACTTC. It codes for CASGLAGSSYEQYF.